The next 11 T cell receptor beta chains were all read from a single sample in a study of blood T cells in healthy people across ages. A second about 7 to 11 cycle PCR used barcoded and J-beta primers. TCRdb ran MiXCR on the 5' RACE reads and lists one entry per CDR3 protein. Of hundreds of thousands of distinct CDR3 sequences in the sample, 20% to 25% were seen once. Sequencing was carried out using blood. These receptors all stem from a man between 70 and 80 years old in good health.

This clonotype was detected a few times. The chain employs TRBV7-6 and TRBJ2-1, with a possible D match to TRBD1 (5 bases). The V gene's germline CDR1 is SGHVS and CDR2 FNYEAQ. CDR3 size: 15 residues. V was shortened by 1 base and J by 2 bases, with 9 bases between the two germline ends. Here the CDR3 reads CASSLVQGTYNEQFF. DNA for the CDR3: TGTGCCAGCAGCTTAGTCCAGGGTACCTACAATGAGCAGTTCTTC. Combining the CDR3 with reference TRBV7-6 and TRBJ2-1 gives the whole variable domain GAGVSQSPRYKVTKRGQDVALRCDPISGHVSLYWYRQALGQGPEFLTYFNYEAQQDKSGLPNDRFSAERPEGSISTLTIQRTEQRDSAMYRCASSLVQGTYNEQFFGPGTRLTVL.

This clonotype was detected ten times or more. V usage is TRBV7-2 and J usage is TRBJ2-4; the match to TRBD2 covers 11 bases. CDR1 is SGHTA, CDR2 FQGNSA, per germline. The CDR3 has 17 residues. J was trimmed by 1 base and V by 2 bases; bases with no gene match: 4. This CDR3 reads CASSLTSGSAAKNIQYF. In DNA form, the CDR3 reads TGTGCCAGCAGCTTAACTAGCGGGAGCGCGGCCAAAAACATTCAGTACTTC.

Here the CDR3 DNA reads TGTGCCAGCACTAGAGAGGGGTCTCCCTACAATGAGCAGTTCTTC. Translated, it gives CASTREGSPYNEQFF. The chain carries TRBV28 and TRBJ2-1, with D possibly called TRBD1 or TRBD2 (5 bases each). The V and J ends lost 7 bases and 2 bases respectively, with 15 bases between them. Germline CDR1 reads MDHEN; CDR2 reads SYDVKM. The CDR3 spans 15 residues.

Concerning this clonotype: A much larger clone differs from this one at a single base, so this may be a read error. CDR3 sequence reads: CSASPSGKTEGETQYF. DNA for the CDR3: TGCAGTGCTAGCCCTAGCGGGAAGACGGAAGGAGAGACCCAGTACTTC. V gene TRBV20-1 combines with J gene TRBJ2-5, with TRBD2 matching over 9 bases. This CDR3 comprises 16 residues. V shed 3 bases and J 4 bases; nucleotides not matched to a gene: 12. Germline V gene lookup returns CDR1 DFQATT and CDR2 SNEGSKA (reference sequence).

The CDR3 DNA sequence: TGTGCCAGCAGTGAGGTGGTAGCGGGAGCGTTCGGAGAGACCCAGTACTTC. Residues: CASSEVVAGAFGETQYF. The chain joins TRBV2 to TRBJ2-5, with 9 bases matching TRBD2. CDR1 is SNHLY and CDR2 is FYNNEI in the germline V gene. Trimming at V came to 3 bases and at J to 4 bases, leaving 12 bases not matched to a gene. This CDR3 comprises 17 residues. Full variable domain (outside the CDR3, taken from reference TRBV2 and TRBJ2-5): EPEVTQTPSHQVTQMGQEVILRCVPISNHLYFYWYRQILGQKVEFLVSFYNNEISEKSEIFDDQFSVERPDGSNFTLKIRSTKLEDSAMYFCASSEVVAGAFGETQYFGPGTRLLVL.

The chain employs TRBV12-3 or TRBV12-4 and TRBJ2-6; D ambiguous. The CDR3 length is 13 residues. V dropped 8 bases and J dropped 4 bases, with 9 bases sitting between them. Here the CDR3 reads CASSELGANVLTF. The CDR3 DNA reads TGTGCCAGCTCTGAACTCGGGGCCAACGTCCTGACTTTC.

The chain has TRBV7-2 and TRBJ2-5; D not certain. V was shortened by 2 bases and J by 5 bases, with 9 bases between the two germline ends. The CDR3 loop spans 13 amino acids. Germline CDR1 reads SGHTA; CDR2 reads FQGNSA. The CDR3 sequence is CASSLPVAETQYF. In DNA, the CDR3 is TGTGCCAGCAGCTTACCAGTGGCGGAGACCCAGTACTTC.

This chain joins TRBV6-2 or TRBV6-3 and TRBJ2-1; 7 nucleotides align to TRBD2. The V segment lost 6 bases and the J segment 0 bases; nucleotides outside the gene matches: 8. This CDR3 has 16 amino acids. Germline V CDR1 and CDR2: MNHEY, SVGEGT. The CDR3, as DNA: TGTGCCAGCAGAGGATTCCTAGCGGACTCCTACAATGAGCAGTTCTTC. Its protein is CASRGFLADSYNEQFF.

This clonotype has just a few counts. The chain combines TRBV27 with TRBJ2-7, with D maybe TRBD2 (6 bases). The CDR3 loop spans 13 amino acids. Looked up from germline, CDR1 is MNHEY and CDR2 is SMNVEV (reference sequence). With 6 bases removed from V and 5 bases from J, the gap between germline ends came to 14 bases. The CDR3, as DNA: TGTGCCAGCAGCTTGACTAGTAGCGACGAGCAGTACTTC. It is translated as CASSLTSSDEQYF.

V and J are TRBV5-1 and TRBJ2-2; 7 nucleotides match TRBD1. V lost 4 bases to trimming and J lost 2 bases; unmatched junction nucleotides: 5. CDR1 is SGHRS and CDR2 is YFSETQ in the germline V gene. The CDR3 spans 15 residues. The CDR3 region has the DNA TGCGCCAGCAGCCCGGGGACAGATAACACCGGGGAGCTGTTTTTT. It encodes CASSPGTDNTGELFF.

This clonotype was picked up a small number of times. The gene calls are TRBV4-3 and TRBJ2-3; D might be TRBD2 (5 bases). Trimming removed 0 bases at V and 0 bases at J, with 10 bases between. The CDR3 spans 16 residues. Per the germline V gene, CDR1 is LGHNA and CDR2 is YSLEER. In DNA, the CDR3 is TGCGCCAGCAGCCAAGATTACCTAGCTAGCACAGATACGCAGTATTTT. Encoded protein: CASSQDYLASTDTQYF.